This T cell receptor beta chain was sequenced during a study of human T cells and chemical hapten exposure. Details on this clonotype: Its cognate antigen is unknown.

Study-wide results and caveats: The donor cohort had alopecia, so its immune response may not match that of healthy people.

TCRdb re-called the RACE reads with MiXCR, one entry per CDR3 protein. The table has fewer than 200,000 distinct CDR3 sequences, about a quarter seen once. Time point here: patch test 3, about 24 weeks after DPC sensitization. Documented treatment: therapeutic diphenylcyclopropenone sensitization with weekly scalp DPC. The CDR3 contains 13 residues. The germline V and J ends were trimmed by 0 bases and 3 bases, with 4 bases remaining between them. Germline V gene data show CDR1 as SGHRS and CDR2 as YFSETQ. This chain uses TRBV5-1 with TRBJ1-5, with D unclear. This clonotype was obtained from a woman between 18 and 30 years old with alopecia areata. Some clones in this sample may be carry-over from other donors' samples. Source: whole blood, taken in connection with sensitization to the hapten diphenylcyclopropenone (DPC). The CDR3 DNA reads TGCGCCAGCAGCTTGGCCCTCAATCAGCCCCAGCATTTT. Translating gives CASSLALNQPQHF.